These 26 T cell receptor beta chains were all obtained from the same sample, sequenced in a study of blood T cell repertoires in COVID-19. TCRdb's copy holds only in-frame clones and misses some; the assay was immunoSEQ multiplex PCR. The data show 130,000 or so clones, over 75% seen once. Sequencing was done on a sample of peripheral blood. Source of these receptors: a man aged 60 to 69 with active or convalescent COVID-19.

This clone has more than one count but fewer than ten. This chain connects TRBV11-3 to TRBJ2-5; D remains ambiguous. The germline gives CDR1 SGHNT, CDR2 YENEEA. V lost 3 bases and J lost 1, with 12 bases in between. The CDR3 totals 15 residues. The CDR3 protein is CASSLSGSGQETQYF. The CDR3 DNA follows: TGTGCCAGCAGCTTGTCCGGGTCCGGCCAAGAGACCCAGTACTTC.

This chain uses TRBV6-1 with TRBJ2-5; 7 bases are a match to TRBD1. CDR1 MNHNS and CDR2 SASEGT come from the germline V gene. The V and J ends lost 2 bases and 5 bases, in that order; junction bases with no gene match: 5. This CDR3 has 14 residues. CDR3 DNA sequence: TGTGCCAGCAGTGAACGAGGGGGCAGGGAGACCCAGTACTTC. Translation: CASSERGGRETQYF.

As DNA, the CDR3 is TGTGCCAGCAGCTTGGTCGGGGACGAGCAGTACTTC. This translates into CASSLVGDEQYF. The chain recombines TRBV5-6 with TRBJ2-7; D is perhaps TRBD2 (5 bases). This CDR3 is built from 12 residues. Germline V CDR1 and CDR2: SGHDT, YYEEEE. V was cut by 0 bases and J by 5 bases, with 6 bases left in between.

The rearrangement uses TRBV7-8 and TRBJ2-2, with 14 bases matching TRBD2. CDR1 SGHVS and CDR2 FQNEAQ come from the germline V gene. The CDR3 is made up of 19 amino acids. Trimming cost V 5 bases and J 4 bases; bases outside gene matches: 12. CDR3 in amino acids: CASSLLGTSGSVGTGELFF. The CDR3 DNA follows: TGTGCCAGCAGCCTTTTAGGGACTAGCGGGAGCGTGGGCACCGGGGAGCTGTTTTTT.

This clone was picked up a small number of times. The chain combines TRBV7-9 with TRBJ2-7; 10 bases are shared with TRBD2. CDR1 is SEHNR and CDR2 is FQNEAQ in the germline V gene (reference sequence). V shed 6 bases and J 7 bases; nucleotides not matched to a gene: 12. The CDR3 totals 15 residues. The CDR3 is CASSTMLAGVEEQYF. CDR3 coding DNA: TGTGCCAGCAGTACTATGCTAGCGGGAGTGGAAGAGCAGTACTTC.

The chain links TRBV10-3 to TRBJ2-1; 9 nucleotides align to TRBD1. The CDR3 has 15 residues. J was trimmed by 6 bases and V by 5 bases; bases with no gene match: 8. Germline values: CDR1 ENHRY, CDR2 SYGVKD. The chain's CDR3 is CAISPGQGGGNEQFF. The CDR3 DNA reads TGTGCCATCAGTCCGGGACAGGGCGGTGGCAATGAGCAGTTCTTC.

The chain uses TRBV30 and TRBJ1-4; D is possibly TRBD1 (5 bases). The CDR3 extends over 13 amino acids. CDR1 is GTSNPN and CDR2 is SVGIG in the germline V gene (reference sequence). Trimming removed 4 bases from V and 6 bases from J, with 12 bases in between. This CDR3 reads CAWMPGGDEKLFF. CDR3 DNA: TGTGCCTGGATGCCGGGGGGAGATGAAAAACTGTTTTTT. The variable domain in full, with the rest retrieved from reference TRBV30 and TRBJ1-4, is SQTIHQWPATLVQPVGSPLSLECTVEGTSNPNLYWYRQAAGRGLQLLFYSVGIGQISSEVPQNLSASRPQDRQFILSSKKLLLSDSGFYLCAWMPGGDEKLFFGSGTQLSVL.

The J gene is TRBJ2-1, the V gene TRBV6-2 or TRBV6-3; D unclear. Per germline, CDR1 MNHEY and CDR2 SVGEGT. Trimming took off 6 bases at V and 0 bases at J, with 15 bases between the two ends. CDR3 size: 16 residues. This CDR3 reads CASSLPLRGSYNEQFF. CDR3 sequence (DNA): TGTGCCAGCAGCTTACCCTTGCGTGGCTCCTACAATGAGCAGTTCTTC.

CDR3 sequence: CASSPPGGDRDTQYF. DNA of the CDR3: TGTGCCAGCTCACCACCGGGAGGGGATAGAGATACGCAGTATTTT. This rearrangement joins TRBV18 to TRBJ2-3, with 7 bases fitting TRBD2. The V gene's germline CDR1 is KGHSH and CDR2 LQKENI. The junction had 5 bases not matched to a gene; V was cut back by 0 bases and J by 5 bases. This CDR3 is built from 15 residues.

The DNA of the CDR3 is TGTGCCAGCAGCTTAGGATTACCGGGCCGACAGAGGATCTGTTCGTACGAGCAGTACTTC. The encoded protein is CASSLGLPGRQRICSYEQYF. The V call is TRBV11-3, the J call TRBJ2-7; a possible D gene is TRBD1 (5 bases). V gave up 1 base and J gave up 4 bases, with 29 bases separating them. This CDR3 has 20 residues. Germline V gives CDR1 SGHNT, CDR2 YENEEA.

This chain joins TRBV3-1 (or the pseudogene TRBV3-2) and TRBJ2-1; D is possibly TRBD2 (9 bases). Germline V lookup: CDR1 LGHDT, CDR2 YNNKEL (reference sequence). This CDR3 has 18 amino acids. Trimming pared 2 bases from V and 6 bases from J, leaving 23 bases between. The CDR3: CASSQSLPSGTGSNEQFF. The CDR3 DNA reads TGTGCCAGCAGCCAATCCCTTCCTAGCGGGACAGGAAGCAATGAGCAGTTCTTC.

This clone was detected once. The CDR3: CASANPRRDGYTF. CDR3 in DNA: TGTGCCAGCGCAAATCCGAGGAGGGATGGCTACACCTTC. V usage is TRBV7-9 and J usage is TRBJ1-2, with unresolved D. The CDR3 covers 13 residues. Germline-derived CDR1 and CDR2 are SEHNR and FQNEAQ (reference sequence). The V gene lost 8 bases and the J gene lost 6 bases, with 16 bases spanning the gap.

This sequence joins TRBV5-1 and TRBJ2-1, with 9 positions matching TRBD1. There are 16 residues in the CDR3. After removal of 3 bases from V and 1 base from J, the junction contained 5 bases not matched to a gene. Germline V gene sequence: CDR1 SGHRS, CDR2 YFSETQ. The CDR3 is CASSSDGTGSYNEQFF. CDR3 DNA: TGCGCCAGCAGCTCGGACGGGACAGGGTCCTACAATGAGCAGTTCTTC.

The chain recombines TRBV6-2 or TRBV6-3 with TRBJ2-2; 8 positions match TRBD2. CDR1 is MNHEY, CDR2 SVGEGT, per germline. With V trimmed by 2 bases and J by 1 base, 6 bases remained unmatched. The CDR3 contains 17 residues. DNA for the CDR3: TGTGCCAGCAGTTACATCGTCCGGGAGGGGAACACCGGGGAGCTGTTTTTT. This encodes CASSYIVREGNTGELFF.

The rearrangement links TRBV28 to TRBJ1-2, with 7 bases lining up with TRBD1. The CDR3 covers 14 residues. The germline V gene encodes CDR1 MDHEN and CDR2 SYDVKM. Trimming cost V 5 bases and J 3 bases; bases outside gene matches: 6. This chain's CDR3 is CASSGDRVDYGYTF. The CDR3 DNA reads TGTGCCAGCAGTGGTGACAGGGTGGACTATGGCTACACCTTC.

V and J are TRBV25-1 and TRBJ1-3, with a tentative D call TRBD1 (5 bases). This CDR3 has 17 residues. V shed 1 base and J shed 0 bases, with 13 bases lying between them. CDR1 and CDR2 from the germline V gene are MGHDK and SYGVNS. As DNA, the CDR3 is TGTGCCAGCAGTGAATGGAGGGGCCAACGCTCTGGAAACACCATATATTTT. Protein: CASSEWRGQRSGNTIYF.

This clone occurred a few times. V gene TRBV11-2 combines with J gene TRBJ2-3; TRBD2 agrees at 7 bases. This CDR3 has 15 residues. The junction had 7 bases not matched to a gene; V was cut back by 0 bases and J by 7 bases. Germline values: CDR1 SGHAT, CDR2 FQNNGV. The CDR3 DNA sequence: TGTGCCAGCAGCTTAGAAACCAGCGGGGTGAATACGCAGTATTTT. Translation gives CASSLETSGVNTQYF.

Of note for this clone: Other DNA sequences in this specimen translate into the identical CDR3. The rearrangement joins TRBV9 to TRBJ2-6; no reliable D call. Germline V gene sequence: CDR1 SGDLS, CDR2 YYNGEE. V was trimmed by 4 bases and J by 0 bases, leaving 8 bases between them. The CDR3 runs 15 residues. CDR3 region: CASSTRGSGANVLTF. The CDR3 DNA sequence: TGTGCCAGCAGCACCCGCGGCTCTGGGGCCAACGTCCTGACTTTC. The full variable domain, in which reference TRBV9 and TRBJ2-6 provide the parts outside the CDR3, is DSGVTQTPKHLITATGQRVTLRCSPRSGDLSVYWYQQSLDQGLQFLIQYYNGEERAKGNILERFSAQQFPDLHSELNLSSLELGDSALYFCASSTRGSGANVLTFGAGSRLTVL.

Many counts were recorded for this clone. The gene calls are TRBV5-4 and TRBJ2-5; 10 nucleotides agree with TRBD2. Germline loops: CDR1 SGHNT, CDR2 YYREEE (reference sequence). This CDR3 is built from 14 residues. J lost 5 bases, V lost 4 bases, and 5 bases had no gene match. This chain's CDR3 is CASSPGLAVETQYF. Here the CDR3 DNA reads TGTGCCAGCAGCCCAGGACTAGCGGTGGAGACCCAGTACTTC.

CDR3 region: CATSDTSGISSTDTQYF. The CDR3 nucleotides are TGTGCCACCAGTGATACTAGCGGGATATCTAGCACAGATACGCAGTATTTT. The chain combines TRBV24-1 with TRBJ2-3, with 10 bases aligning to TRBD2. CDR1 KGHDR and CDR2 SFDVKD come from the germline V gene. V shed 3 bases and J 0 bases; nucleotides not matched to a gene: 5. The CDR3 runs to 17 residues.

The genes are TRBV7-9 and TRBJ1-2, with D hard to call. Trimming took 2 bases from V and 12 from J, leaving 16 bases between them. Germline CDR1 reads SEHNR; CDR2 reads FQNEAQ (reference sequence). This CDR3 is 13 amino acids long. CDR3 residues: CASSLSPSGYHTF. The CDR3 DNA reads as TGTGCCAGCAGCTTATCCCCTAGCGGGTATCACACCTTC.

This chain joins TRBV18 and TRBJ2-2, with D unresolved. The CDR3 length is 19 residues. Germline V gene sequence: CDR1 KGHSH, CDR2 LQKENI. V shed 3 bases and J shed 0 bases, with 20 bases lying between them. The CDR3 is CASSPIVPLGKSNTGELFF. CDR3 nucleotide sequence: TGTGCCAGCTCACCCATCGTCCCACTGGGCAAATCGAACACCGGGGAGCTGTTTTTT.

The chain has TRBV7-2 and TRBJ1-5, with 8 nucleotides matching TRBD1. Trimming took 4 bases from V and 6 from J; bases not matched to a gene: 5. The CDR3 extends over 14 amino acids. CDR1 SGHTA and CDR2 FQGNSA come from the germline V gene. CDR3 in amino acids: CASSSSGGPQPQHF. Here the CDR3 DNA reads TGTGCCAGCAGCTCGTCAGGGGGCCCTCAGCCCCAGCATTTT.

The chain links TRBV10-2 to TRBJ2-2; 10 bases are shared with TRBD2. This CDR3 is built from 14 residues. After removal of 4 bases from V and 4 bases from J, the junction contained 0 bases not matched to a gene. Germline values: CDR1 WSHSY, CDR2 SAAADI. This chain's CDR3 is CASSASGGTGELFF. The DNA for the CDR3 is TGCGCCAGCAGTGCTAGCGGGGGCACCGGGGAGCTGTTTTTT.

The chain has TRBV6-1 and TRBJ1-6, with D tentatively TRBD1 (5 bases). The CDR3 covers 16 residues. Germline CDR1 MNHNS, CDR2 SASEGT. Trimming removed 2 bases at V and 6 bases at J, with 14 bases between. CDR3 nucleotides: TGTGCCAGCAGTGAATGGGGAGGGGACGGTAATTCACCCCTCCACTTT. Amino acid sequence: CASSEWGGDGNSPLHF.

The V call is TRBV28, the J call TRBJ2-1; 14 bases line up with TRBD2. The CDR3 sequence is 15 residues long. Looked up from germline, CDR1 is MDHEN and CDR2 is SYDVKM. The trim removed 7 bases at V and 9 bases at J, leaving 8 bases unmatched. This CDR3 reads CASTPGLAGAGEQFF. The CDR3 DNA reads as TGTGCCAGCACCCCGGGACTAGCGGGAGCGGGTGAGCAGTTCTTC.